The present T cell receptor beta chain was sequenced within a study of Graves' ophthalmopathy and Graves' hyperthyroidism. Having ophthalmopathy, the donors showed moderate-to-severe activity, CAS ≥3 and NOSPECS ≥4, with disease lasting under 3 months. Exclusion applied to patients with other autoimmune diseases, uncontrolled infections, pregnancy or lactation. As concerns this clonotype: Antigen unknown. At one boundary the junction diverges from the germline segment, which might be a read error.

CDR3 size: 17 residues. The germline gives CDR1 ENHRY, CDR2 SYGVKD. RNA transcripts were the source from which TCR beta CDR3 regions were amplified. First-round RT-PCR relied on HTBI primers, and a second-round multiplex PCR came next. One entry per CDR3 protein, called by TCRdb with MiXCR from the multiplex PCR reads. Seen here are about 740,000 distinct CDR3 sequences, roughly two fifths observed once, and the top ten hold less than 55%. Study-level points and caveats: Among thyroid clonotypes expanded above 0.001 frequency, most also appeared in blood.

The specimen sequenced was peripheral blood. V gene TRBV10-3 combines with J gene TRBJ2-2; 10 nucleotides align to TRBD1. The sequence was obtained from an adult man with Graves' ophthalmopathy. Here the CDR3 reads CASSSRTGGLLGGELFF. CDR3 in DNA: TGTGCCAGCAGTTCCAGGACAGGGGGGCTTTTGGGCGGGGAGCTGTTTTTT.